One sample yielded the 32 T cell receptor beta chains listed below, sequenced in a study of blood T cell repertoires in COVID-19. This table comes from immunoSEQ multiplex PCR, and its TCRdb copy is limited to in-frame clones, with some not included. Here the sample spans a few hundred thousand clones, roughly 80% being singletons. Sequencing was performed on peripheral blood. The source of these receptors is a woman in her 70s with COVID-19, enrolled during active disease.

The rearrangement uses TRBV10-3 and TRBJ2-7; 7 nucleotides agree with TRBD1. V shed 3 bases and J 2 bases; nucleotides not matched to a gene: 13. Germline V gene data show CDR1 as ENHRY and CDR2 as SYGVKD. The CDR3 consists of 17 residues. This chain's CDR3 is CAISDPLTGPNPYEQYF. The CDR3 DNA is TGTGCCATCAGTGATCCCTTGACAGGGCCAAACCCCTACGAGCAGTACTTC.

The chain uses TRBV28 and TRBJ2-1; D is undetermined. This CDR3 has 10 amino acids. Trimming left V 4 bases short and J 10 bases short, with 5 bases between. CDR1 MDHEN and CDR2 SYDVKM come from the germline V gene. The CDR3 protein is CASSYSEQFF. The CDR3 region has the DNA TGTGCCAGCAGTTACTCGGAGCAGTTCTTC. Variable domain in full (rest from reference TRBV28 and TRBJ2-1): DVKVTQSSRYLVKRTGEKVFLECVQDMDHENMFWYRQDPGLGLRLIYFSYDVKMKEKGDIPEGYSVSREKKERFSLILESASTNQTSMYLCASSYSEQFFGPGTRLTVL.

This clone was found once. This chain connects TRBV7-7 to TRBJ2-2; 9 positions match TRBD2. The CDR3 has 16 amino acids. Germline trimming cut 4 bases from V and 6 bases from J; bases unmatched to any gene: 9. Looked up from germline, CDR1 is SSHAT and CDR2 is FNYEAQ (reference sequence). Here the CDR3 reads CASSSRAGGPPGELFF. In DNA form, the CDR3 reads TGTGCCAGCAGCTCAAGGGCGGGAGGGCCGCCCGGGGAGCTGTTTTTT.

This clone was detected once. The chain combines TRBV28 with TRBJ2-1, with TRBD2 matching over 7 bases. V shed 8 bases and J 0 bases; nucleotides not matched to a gene: 4. This CDR3 region has 14 residues. CDR1 and CDR2 (germline): MDHEN, SYDVKM. The CDR3 nucleotides read TGTGCCAGCTCCTCTAGCGGCTCCTACAATGAGCAGTTCTTC. Protein product: CASSSSGSYNEQFF.

The chain recombines TRBV2 with TRBJ1-3; unclear D gene. Germline values: CDR1 SNHLY, CDR2 FYNNEI. The CDR3 loop spans 12 amino acids. V lost 3 bases and J 4 bases, leaving 4 bases between the germline ends. Here the CDR3 reads CASSDGGNTIYF. The CDR3 coding sequence is TGTGCCAGCAGTGACGGGGGAAACACCATATATTTT.

This chain joins TRBV9 and TRBJ2-6; 7 bases match TRBD2. Trimming cost V 4 bases and J 2 bases; bases outside gene matches: 9. The CDR3 loop spans 17 amino acids. The germline CDR1 and CDR2 sequences are SGDLS and YYNGEE. This CDR3 reads CASSPLGGGPGANVLTF. For the CDR3, the DNA is TGTGCCAGCAGCCCTTTGGGCGGGGGACCTGGGGCCAACGTCCTGACTTTC.

The chain joins TRBV6-5 to TRBJ2-2; 9 positions match TRBD1. V was pared by 8 bases and J by 4 bases, with 5 bases of the junction left unmatched. CDR1 MNHEY and CDR2 SVGAGI come from the germline V gene. CDR3 length: 14 residues. The CDR3 spells CASVGTGITGELFF. The CDR3, as DNA: TGTGCCAGCGTGGGGACAGGGATCACCGGGGAGCTGTTTTTT.

V gene TRBV6-5 combines with J gene TRBJ2-7, with D maybe TRBD1 (5 bases). CDR3 size: 10 residues. Germline CDR1 reads MNHEY; CDR2 reads SVGAGI. The CDR3 is CASGDSRRLV. The CDR3 DNA sequence: TGTGCCAGCGGAGACAGTCGAAGGTTGGTC.

The V gene is TRBV2, the J gene TRBJ1-1, with 9 bases aligning to TRBD1. V was clipped by 6 bases and J by 10 bases; unmatched bases: 3. The germline V gene has CDR1 SNHLY and CDR2 FYNNEI. This CDR3 spans 11 amino acids. CDR3 sequence: CASSPTGGAFF. DNA of the CDR3: TGTGCCAGCAGCCCGACAGGGGGAGCTTTCTTT. Combining the CDR3 with reference TRBV2 and TRBJ1-1 gives the whole variable domain EPEVTQTPSHQVTQMGQEVILRCVPISNHLYFYWYRQILGQKVEFLVSFYNNEISEKSEIFDDQFSVERPDGSNFTLKIRSTKLEDSAMYFCASSPTGGAFFGQGTRLTVV.

The genes are TRBV24-1 and TRBJ1-5, with 7 bases identical to TRBD1. The CDR3 loop spans 17 amino acids. V lost 2 bases to trimming and J lost 2 bases; unmatched junction nucleotides: 8. Germline loops: CDR1 KGHDR, CDR2 SFDVKD. The CDR3 protein is CATSDSRQGGGNQPQHF. CDR3 coding DNA: TGTGCCACCAGTGATTCGAGGCAGGGGGGAGGCAATCAGCCCCAGCATTTT.

The V call is TRBV4-3, the J call TRBJ1-5, with TRBD1 as a possible D gene (5 bases). The CDR3 runs 15 residues. The germline gives CDR1 LGHNA, CDR2 YSLEER. Trimming left V 4 bases short and J 2 bases short, with 12 bases between. CDR3 region: CASSRDRQGNQPQHF. CDR3 in DNA: TGCGCCAGCAGCCGAGACAGACAAGGCAATCAGCCCCAGCATTTT.

This chain joins TRBV24-1 and TRBJ2-2; no clear D. The CDR3 contains 16 residues. V was clipped by 4 bases and J by 5 bases, with 16 bases between them. The germline V gene has CDR1 KGHDR and CDR2 SFDVKD. CDR3 sequence reads: CATSDLGASRTGELFF. CDR3 coding DNA: TGTGCCACCAGTGACCTTGGAGCATCGAGGACCGGGGAGCTGTTTTTT.

The chain uses TRBV6-2 or TRBV6-3 and TRBJ2-7, with D possibly TRBD1 on 5 matching bases. Trimming shortened V by 6 bases and J by 6 bases, and 12 bases separated the two germline ends. The germline V gene has CDR1 MNHEY and CDR2 SVGEGT. This CDR3 spans 12 amino acids. In DNA, the CDR3 is TGTGCCAGCAGCTTTTCTAGGGGCGAGCAGTACTTC. As protein: CASSFSRGEQYF.

About this clone: Other DNA sequences in the same sample also yield this CDR3. The chain employs TRBV27 and TRBJ1-2; 9 bases match TRBD1. The CDR3 extends over 13 amino acids. The J segment lost 8 bases and the V segment lost 3 bases, leaving 4 bases of the junction unmatched. Per germline, CDR1 MNHEY and CDR2 SMNVEV (reference sequence). The CDR3 DNA sequence: TGTGCCAGCAGTTTTCGGGACAGGGACGGCTACACCTTC. This gives the protein CASSFRDRDGYTF.

J is TRBJ2-2 and V is TRBV30, with 12 positions matching TRBD2. The CDR3 consists of 14 residues. The germline CDR1 and CDR2 sequences are GTSNPN and SVGIG (reference sequence). The J segment lost 10 bases and the V segment lost 3 bases, leaving 6 bases of the junction unmatched. The CDR3 nucleotides read TGTGCCTGGAGGCTAGCGGGAGGGTCTTTGGAGCTGTTTTTT. This encodes CAWRLAGGSLELFF.

This sequence joins TRBV29-1 and TRBJ1-2; D remains ambiguous. The CDR3 runs 13 residues. Germline values: CDR1 SQVTM, CDR2 ANQGSEA. V lost 5 bases to trimming and J lost 4 bases, with 14 bases between them. CDR3 sequence reads: CSVRSGMGYGYTF. CDR3 DNA sequence: TGCAGCGTTCGGTCGGGGATGGGCTATGGCTACACCTTC.

The rearrangement joins TRBV7-3 to TRBJ2-2; 7 bases are shared with TRBD1. V lost 4 bases and J lost 0; bases outside the gene matches: 2. The CDR3 is 15 residues long. Germline V gene sequence: CDR1 SGHTA, CDR2 FQGTGA. CDR3 sequence (DNA): TGTGCCAGCAGCTCGCAGGGGGCGAACACCGGGGAGCTGTTTTTT. Amino acid sequence: CASSSQGANTGELFF.

The chain recombines TRBV28 with TRBJ2-1; 12 bases map to TRBD2. This CDR3 is built from 14 residues. Germline trimming cut 5 bases from V and 4 bases from J; bases unmatched to any gene: 0. Germline loops: CDR1 MDHEN, CDR2 SYDVKM. CDR3 sequence reads: CASSTSGRYNEQFF. CDR3 DNA: TGTGCCAGCAGTACTAGCGGGAGGTACAATGAGCAGTTCTTC. Together with reference TRBV28 and TRBJ2-1, the CDR3 gives the full variable domain: DVKVTQSSRYLVKRTGEKVFLECVQDMDHENMFWYRQDPGLGLRLIYFSYDVKMKEKGDIPEGYSVSREKKERFSLILESASTNQTSMYLCASSTSGRYNEQFFGPGTRLTVL.

The chain links TRBV29-1 to TRBJ2-7; D may be TRBD1 (6 bases). Germline loops: CDR1 SQVTM, CDR2 ANQGSEA. This CDR3 is built from 13 residues. V gave up 6 bases and J gave up 2 bases, with 14 bases separating them. CDR3 nucleotides: TGCAGCGTGGGTATACAGGGAGCCTACGAGCAGTACTTC. It translates to CSVGIQGAYEQYF.

The rearrangement joins TRBV25-1 to TRBJ1-2; 7 bases match TRBD1. The trim removed 5 bases at V and 2 bases at J, leaving 2 bases unmatched. The germline gives CDR1 MGHDK, CDR2 SYGVNS. The CDR3 is 13 amino acids. The CDR3 reads CASSPTGNYGYTF. CDR3 DNA: TGTGCCAGCAGTCCGACAGGGAACTATGGCTACACCTTC.

The chain couples TRBV28 to TRBJ1-2; unclear D gene. This CDR3 is built from 12 residues. The V gene lost 2 bases and the J gene lost 4 bases, with 5 bases spanning the gap. Germline values: CDR1 MDHEN, CDR2 SYDVKM. The CDR3 nucleotides are TGTGCCAGCAGTTTAAGCGGCTATGGCTACACCTTC. Protein product: CASSLSGYGYTF.

The V call is TRBV6-2 or TRBV6-3, the J call TRBJ1-5; 7 bases are a match to TRBD1. This CDR3 has 18 residues. The J segment lost 3 bases and the V segment lost 0 bases, leaving 11 bases of the junction unmatched. The germline V gene has CDR1 MNHEY and CDR2 SVGEGT. CDR3 loop: CASSYSIPTGVPNQPQHF. The CDR3 region has the DNA TGTGCCAGCAGTTACTCGATCCCCACAGGGGTCCCCAATCAGCCCCAGCATTTT.

A few counts support this clone. This chain joins TRBV7-9 and TRBJ2-7, with 11 bases fitting TRBD2. The CDR3 totals 15 residues. Looked up from germline, CDR1 is SEHNR and CDR2 is FQNEAQ (reference sequence). V lost 5 bases, J lost 2 bases, and 5 bases stayed unmatched. CDR3 loop: CASSLSGRATYEQYF. CDR3 coding DNA: TGTGCCAGCAGCCTTAGCGGGAGGGCCACCTACGAGCAGTACTTC.

V and J are TRBV27 and TRBJ2-2; 10 nucleotides match TRBD2. V was clipped by 5 bases and J by 2 bases; unmatched bases: 8. From germline, CDR1 is MNHEY and CDR2 SMNVEV (reference sequence). The CDR3 contains 17 residues. The CDR3 spells CASSPLGLAANTGELFF. In DNA form, the CDR3 reads TGTGCCAGCAGTCCTCTTGGACTAGCGGCTAACACCGGGGAGCTGTTTTTT.

This sequence joins TRBV7-8 and TRBJ1-3; no reliable D call. In germline, CDR1 is SGHVS, CDR2 FQNEAQ. The V and J ends lost 6 bases and 4 bases respectively, with 16 bases between them. The CDR3 runs to 15 residues. CDR3 DNA sequence: TGTGCCAGCAGACCCTCATGGGGAGGAGGAAACACCATATATTTT. Amino acids: CASRPSWGGGNTIYF. Full variable domain (missing parts from reference TRBV7-8 and TRBJ1-3): GAGVSQSPRYKVAKRGQDVALRCDPISGHVSLFWYQQALGQGPEFLTYFQNEAQLDKSGLPSDRFFAERPEGSVSTLKIQRTQQEDSAVYLCASRPSWGGGNTIYFGEGSWLTVV.

The chain has TRBV7-9 and TRBJ1-2; D not resolved. The CDR3 runs 11 residues. CDR1 SEHNR and CDR2 FQNEAQ come from the germline V gene (reference sequence). Trimming removed 1 base from V and 8 bases from J, with 5 bases in between. CDR3 residues: CASSLVQGYTF. CDR3 DNA: TGTGCCAGCAGCTTAGTCCAAGGCTACACCTTC.

The V and J genes are TRBV7-9 and TRBJ2-1; 7 positions match TRBD1. This CDR3 region has 15 residues. Germline V CDR1 and CDR2: SEHNR, FQNEAQ (reference sequence). Trimming removed 4 bases from V and 0 bases from J; junction bases left unmatched: 3. This chain's CDR3 is CASSYRDSSYNEQFF. The CDR3 nucleotides read TGTGCCAGCAGCTACCGGGACAGCTCCTACAATGAGCAGTTCTTC.

V and J are TRBV28 and TRBJ1-1; no clear D. The V end lost 1 base, the J end lost 1 base, and 10 bases lay between the germline ends. This CDR3 is built from 15 residues. Germline values: CDR1 MDHEN, CDR2 SYDVKM. The CDR3 region is CASSLFSPGNTEAFF. The CDR3 DNA is TGTGCCAGCAGTTTATTTAGTCCAGGGAACACTGAAGCTTTCTTT.

The J gene is TRBJ1-2, the V gene TRBV19; TRBD1 agrees at 7 bases. Per germline, CDR1 LNHDA and CDR2 SQIVND (reference sequence). Trimming took 10 bases from V and 8 from J; bases not matched to a gene: 13. This CDR3 comprises 13 residues. Written as DNA, the CDR3 is TGTGCCACTAACGGACAGGCCGGGGGCGGCTACACCTTC. Amino acid sequence: CATNGQAGGGYTF.

The V call is TRBV27, the J call TRBJ1-1; D gene unclear. The V gene lost 9 bases and the J gene lost 6 bases, with 17 bases spanning the gap. This CDR3 has 13 residues. CDR1 is MNHEY, CDR2 SMNVEV, per germline (reference sequence). The CDR3 is CASQNRQVSEAFF. CDR3 DNA: TGTGCCAGTCAGAACAGACAAGTCTCTGAAGCTTTCTTT.

This clone was seen ten or more times. The chain couples TRBV18 to TRBJ2-7, with D perhaps matching TRBD1 (5 bases). Between the trimmed V and J ends, which lost 2 bases and 2 bases, there was a span of 13 bases. Germline V gene sequence: CDR1 KGHSH, CDR2 LQKENI. This CDR3 spans 15 amino acids. CDR3 coding DNA: TGTGCCAGCTCACCAAATCAGGGAATCCCCTACGAGCAGTACTTC. As protein: CASSPNQGIPYEQYF.

The chain uses TRBV2 and TRBJ2-2, with a possible D match to TRBD1 (6 bases). This CDR3 has 15 residues. Deletions cut 3 bases from V and 6 bases from J, with 14 bases between. Looked up from germline, CDR1 is SNHLY and CDR2 is FYNNEI. The CDR3 sequence: CASSEPTGSPGELFF. For the CDR3, the DNA is TGTGCCAGCAGTGAGCCGACAGGAAGTCCCGGGGAGCTGTTTTTT.